One and the same sample provided the 26 T cell receptor beta chains below, sequenced in a study of blood T cell repertoires in COVID-19 (dated by TCRdb to the early 2020s). Preparation of the library involved the immunoSEQ multiplex PCR assay. TCRdb's version of the immuneACCESS table is confined to in-frame rearrangements and falls short of the full clone set. An unresolved V gene accounts for under half of the shortfall where checked; the remainder is of unknown origin. The sample records a few hundred thousand clones, over 75% of which are singletons. The ten largest clones take up about 2.1% of the sample. Sequencing used PBMCs or T cells enriched from blood (not recorded which). These receptors were obtained from a middle-aged man in a cohort exposed to, infected with or recovered from COVID-19 (not recorded which).

The chain links TRBV5-1 to TRBJ2-3, with 12 bases identical to TRBD2. Trimming cost V 4 bases and J 2 bases; bases outside gene matches: 5. The CDR3 consists of 16 residues. Germline loops: CDR1 SGHRS, CDR2 YFSETQ. CDR3 DNA sequence: TGCGCCAGCAGCGAAGGACTAGCGGGGCCCACAGATACGCAGTATTTT. This translates into CASSEGLAGPTDTQYF.

This sequence joins TRBV27 and TRBJ2-7, with a weak D call TRBD1 (6 bases). This CDR3 spans 15 amino acids. V was clipped by 3 bases and J by 3 bases, with 15 bases between them. Germline values: CDR1 MNHEY, CDR2 SMNVEV (reference sequence). CDR3 DNA sequence: TGTGCCAGCAGTTTCCTTCAACAGGGAAGCTACGAGCAGTACTTC. As protein: CASSFLQQGSYEQYF.

The CDR3 here is CASTQDSSNQPQHF. CDR3 nucleotides: TGTGCCAGCACCCAGGACAGTAGCAATCAGCCCCAGCATTTT. This chain joins TRBV2 and TRBJ1-5; a weak D match, TRBD1 (6 bases). V lost 7 bases and J lost 0, with 10 bases in between. The CDR3 has 14 amino acids. Looked up from germline, CDR1 is SNHLY and CDR2 is FYNNEI.

This clone showed up just a few times. This chain joins TRBV3-1 (or the pseudogene TRBV3-2) and TRBJ2-3; D unclear. V shed 1 base and J shed 1 base, with 9 bases lying between them. CDR3 length: 15 amino acids. Germline loops: CDR1 LGHDT, CDR2 YNNKEL (reference sequence). CDR3 bases: TGTGCCAGCAGCCAAGGGTATCAGGGCACAGATACGCAGTATTTT. Translated, it gives CASSQGYQGTDTQYF.

V usage is TRBV5-1 and J usage is TRBJ1-2; 12 nucleotides line up with TRBD1. Germline assignment: CDR1 SGHRS and CDR2 YFSETQ. After removal of 4 bases from V and 8 bases from J, the junction contained 6 bases not matched to a gene. This CDR3 is built from 14 residues. The CDR3 region is CASSEGQGAGGYTF. CDR3 DNA: TGCGCCAGCAGCGAGGGACAGGGGGCGGGCGGCTACACCTTC.

The chain employs TRBV18 and TRBJ2-1; D is possibly TRBD1 (5 bases). This CDR3 is 15 amino acids long. In germline, CDR1 is KGHSH, CDR2 LQKENI. The V and J ends lost 4 bases and 4 bases respectively, with 14 bases between them. The CDR3 DNA is TGTGCCAGCTCACGTTCGGGCGACAGATACAATGAGCAGTTCTTC. This codes for CASSRSGDRYNEQFF. Complete variable domain (other parts from reference TRBV18 and TRBJ2-1): NAGVMQNPRHLVRRRGQEARLRCSPMKGHSHVYWYRQLPEEGLKFMVYLQKENIIDESGMPKERFSAEFPKEGPSILRIQQVVRGDSAAYFCASSRSGDRYNEQFFGPGTRLTVL.

The CDR3 region has the DNA TGTGCCAGCAGTTTACTAGCGGGAGTAAACAATGAGCAGTTCTTC. Translation gives CASSLLAGVNNEQFF. The chain couples TRBV28 to TRBJ2-1; 10 bases line up with TRBD2. The CDR3 loop spans 15 amino acids. Germline CDR1 and CDR2: MDHEN and SYDVKM. After removal of 2 bases from V and 5 bases from J, the junction contained 3 bases not matched to a gene.

Details on this clone: Just one base apart from a much larger clone, this may be a read error. The chain recombines TRBV10-1 with TRBJ1-1, with a tentative D call TRBD1 (5 bases). Trimming left V 5 bases short and J 1 base short, with 8 bases between. Looked up from germline, CDR1 is WNHNN and CDR2 is SYGVQD (reference sequence). The length of the CDR3 is 13 residues. CDR3 nucleotide sequence: TGCGCCAGCAGTCGCCAGGGGAACACTGAAGCTTTCTTT. Its protein product is CASSRQGNTEAFF.

The V gene is TRBV30, the J gene TRBJ2-1; D perhaps matches TRBD2 (7 bases). The CDR3 runs 14 residues. Between the trimmed V and J ends, which lost 6 bases and 3 bases, there was a span of 15 bases. The germline gives CDR1 GTSNPN, CDR2 SVGIG (reference sequence). For the CDR3, the DNA is TGTGCCTGCCTTAGGGGGGAGGGCTACAATGAGCAGTTCTTC. It is translated as CACLRGEGYNEQFF.

This chain joins TRBV5-1 and TRBJ2-3; no reliable D call. The CDR3 spans 16 residues. Germline V gene sequence: CDR1 SGHRS, CDR2 YFSETQ. V dropped 9 bases and J dropped 1 base, with 21 bases sitting between them. This CDR3 is CATKMGPHSRTDTQYF. As DNA, the CDR3 is TGCGCCACCAAGATGGGCCCCCACTCTCGCACAGATACGCAGTATTTT. Supplemented by reference TRBV5-1 and TRBJ2-3, the full variable domain reads KAGVTQTPRYLIKTRGQQVTLSCSPISGHRSVSWYQQTPGQGLQFLFEYFSETQRNKGNFPGRFSGRQFSNSRSEMNVSTLELGDSALYLCATKMGPHSRTDTQYFGPGTRLTVL.

The rearrangement joins TRBV4-1 to TRBJ2-7, with 14 positions matching TRBD2. Germline V gene lookup returns CDR1 MGHRA and CDR2 YSYEKL. The CDR3 has 16 amino acids. Trimming at V came to 4 bases and at J to 6 bases, leaving 8 bases not matched to a gene. In DNA form, the CDR3 reads TGCGCCAGCAGCCCCGGTACCGGGACTAGCGGGAGCGAGCAGTACTTC. Translated, it gives CASSPGTGTSGSEQYF.

J is TRBJ1-1 and V is TRBV6-6; TRBD1 is a possible D gene (5 bases). V lost 6 bases and J lost 8, with 19 bases in between. Germline CDR1 is MNHNY and CDR2 is SVGAGI (reference sequence). This CDR3 comprises 14 residues. The CDR3 bases are TGTGCCAGCAGAGAGGCCACAGGTCGGGTAGAAGCTTTCTTT. It specifies CASREATGRVEAFF.

This chain connects TRBV27 to TRBJ2-2; a possible D gene is TRBD1 (5 bases). The CDR3 covers 15 residues. CDR1 MNHEY and CDR2 SMNVEV come from the germline V gene (reference sequence). V lost 6 bases to trimming and J lost 4 bases, with 15 bases between them. Written as DNA, the CDR3 is TGTGCCAGCAGCAAGAGAACAGGACCCACCGGGGAGCTGTTTTTT. It encodes CASSKRTGPTGELFF.

V gene TRBV20-1 combines with J gene TRBJ2-2, with a tentative D call TRBD1 (6 bases). The ends were cut back, 3 bases at V and 6 bases at J, with 20 bases in the middle. CDR3 length: 16 residues. CDR1 and CDR2 (germline): DFQATT, SNEGSKA (reference sequence). The CDR3 region is CSASKGTPGLSGELFF. The CDR3 DNA sequence: TGCAGTGCTAGTAAAGGGACACCCGGATTGTCCGGGGAGCTGTTTTTT.

The chain couples TRBV5-5 to TRBJ2-1; no firm D call. The CDR3 sequence is 12 residues long. Germline V gives CDR1 SGHKS, CDR2 YYEKEE (reference sequence). V was trimmed by 0 bases and J by 7 bases, leaving 5 bases between them. CDR3 nucleotides: TGTGCCAGCAGCTTGGCGGTTAATGAGCAGTTCTTC. Its protein is CASSLAVNEQFF.

V is TRBV6-1 and J is TRBJ2-7; 9 positions match TRBD2. Germline CDR1 and CDR2: MNHNS and SASEGT. The CDR3 consists of 16 residues. Trimming at V came to 1 base and at J to 1 base, leaving 5 bases not matched to a gene. The CDR3 sequence is CASSEVTAGGSYEQYF. The CDR3 DNA is TGTGCCAGCAGTGAAGTAACGGCGGGGGGGTCCTACGAGCAGTACTTC.

The genes are TRBV18 and TRBJ2-1; 8 bases match TRBD2. V shed 1 base, J shed 6 bases, and the junction held 8 bases outside the gene matches. Germline CDR1 and CDR2: KGHSH and LQKENI. This CDR3 comprises 16 residues. CDR3 loop: CASSPRLSGRINEQFF. The CDR3 nucleotides read TGTGCCAGCTCACCACGCCTCAGCGGGAGAATCAATGAGCAGTTCTTC. The full variable domain, completed using reference TRBV18 and TRBJ2-1, is NAGVMQNPRHLVRRRGQEARLRCSPMKGHSHVYWYRQLPEEGLKFMVYLQKENIIDESGMPKERFSAEFPKEGPSILRIQQVVRGDSAAYFCASSPRLSGRINEQFFGPGTRLTVL.

This clone was detected once. The V gene is TRBV18, the J gene TRBJ2-2, with D perhaps matching TRBD1 (6 bases). Trimming removed 2 bases at V and 5 bases at J, with 15 bases between. The CDR3 has 16 residues. CDR1 and CDR2 (germline): KGHSH, LQKENI. The CDR3 bases are TGTGCCAGCTCACCATCGGCAGGGGCGCTGACCGGGGAGCTGTTTTTT. Translation gives CASSPSAGALTGELFF.

This chain connects TRBV19 to TRBJ2-2; a possible D gene is TRBD1 (5 bases). Trimming took 3 bases from V and 5 from J, leaving 16 bases between them. From germline, CDR1 is LNHDA and CDR2 SQIVND (reference sequence). The CDR3 loop spans 16 amino acids. CDR3 sequence: CASSIDSASDTGELFF. The CDR3 DNA follows: TGTGCCAGTAGTATCGACAGCGCCTCGGATACCGGGGAGCTGTTTTTT.

The V call is TRBV6-2 or TRBV6-3, the J call TRBJ2-1; TRBD2 matches 9 bases. V trimming: 2 bases; J trimming: 9 bases; junction bases outside the gene matches: 8. The CDR3 spans 15 residues. The germline V gene has CDR1 MNHEY and CDR2 SVGEGT. CDR3 in DNA: TGTGCCAGCAGTTACAGCGGGAGGATTTCTGGTGAGCAGTTCTTC. This codes for CASSYSGRISGEQFF.

This clone was recorded a few times. The chain recombines TRBV6-5 with TRBJ2-1, with 12 bases aligning to TRBD2. V trimming: 8 bases; J trimming: 8 bases; junction bases outside the gene matches: 7. Germline CDR1 and CDR2: MNHEY and SVGAGI. The CDR3 sequence is 14 residues long. The CDR3 here is CASAGLAGRDEQFF. DNA of the CDR3: TGTGCCAGCGCGGGACTAGCGGGTCGGGATGAGCAGTTCTTC.

The table lists this clone with a count of one. This sequence joins TRBV7-9 and TRBJ2-7; tentative D call: TRBD1 (5 bases). Germline values: CDR1 SEHNR, CDR2 FQNEAQ (reference sequence). The CDR3 sequence is 12 residues long. Trimming took 5 bases from V and 3 from J, leaving 8 bases between them. The CDR3 region has the DNA TGTGCCAGCAGCACTACAGGCTACGAGCAGTACTTC. It codes for CASSTTGYEQYF.

The chain uses TRBV10-1 and TRBJ2-1; TRBD2 agrees at 7 bases. V was pared by 2 bases and J by 7 bases, with 5 bases of the junction left unmatched. The CDR3 spans 14 residues. The germline V gene has CDR1 WNHNN and CDR2 SYGVQD (reference sequence). CDR3 nucleotides: TGCGCCAGCAGTGAGGGCGGGAGTGCGAATGAGCAGTTCTTC. Its translation: CASSEGGSANEQFF.

This chain connects TRBV7-8 to TRBJ1-6; TRBD1 is a possible D gene (5 bases). This CDR3 comprises 12 residues. Trimming cost V 5 bases and J 9 bases, with 8 bases left between them. The germline CDR1 and CDR2 sequences are SGHVS and FQNEAQ. CDR3: CASSQDTSPLHF. CDR3 DNA sequence: TGTGCCAGCAGCCAGGACACTTCACCCCTCCACTTT. Full variable domain (remainder filled in from reference TRBV7-8 and TRBJ1-6): GAGVSQSPRYKVAKRGQDVALRCDPISGHVSLFWYQQALGQGPEFLTYFQNEAQLDKSGLPSDRFFAERPEGSVSTLKIQRTQQEDSAVYLCASSQDTSPLHFGNGTRLTVT.

Points on this clone: Other DNA sequences in this sample translate to the same CDR3. The gene calls are TRBV30 and TRBJ1-2; the match to TRBD1 covers 7 bases. CDR3 length: 11 amino acids. Looked up from germline, CDR1 is GTSNPN and CDR2 is SVGIG (reference sequence). J gave up 8 bases and V 0 bases, and 0 bases lay outside the gene matches. Here the CDR3 reads CAWSVQGGYTF. CDR3 coding DNA: TGTGCCTGGAGTGTACAGGGGGGCTACACCTTC.

CDR3 sequence reads: CASSNSLMNTEAFF. The CDR3, as DNA: TGTGCCAGCAGTAACAGCCTAATGAACACTGAAGCTTTCTTT. V usage is TRBV6-6 and J usage is TRBJ1-1; the D is unclear. Trimming took 5 bases from V and 0 from J, leaving 10 bases between them. The CDR3 is made up of 14 amino acids. Germline assignment: CDR1 MNHNY and CDR2 SVGAGI (reference sequence).